The clone carrying this T cell receptor (beta chain) was counted between two and nine times. This entry is derived from a study of T cells in Graves' hyperthyroidism and ophthalmopathy. Study details: Peripheral blood was obtained at initial diagnosis, preceding any treatment.

RNA transcripts were the template for amplifying TCR beta CDR3 regions. Researchers ran a first-round RT-PCR on the TCR CDR3 using the HTBI primer set. TCRdb reprocessed the multiplex PCR reads with MiXCR, giving one entry per CDR3 protein. The repertoire holds about 300,000 distinct CDR3 sequences, less than 20% seen once, with just under 40% in the top ten. Trimming cost V 6 bases and J 5 bases; bases outside gene matches: 9. This CDR3 is 14 amino acids long. The germline CDR1 and CDR2 sequences are SNHLY and FYNNEI. The study left out patients who had uncontrolled infection, other autoimmune disease, pregnancy or lactation. Diagnoses used clinical symptoms, serum thyroxine and TRAb, thyroid ultrasound and orbital computed tomography.

The chain links TRBV2 to TRBJ2-7; 8 bases are shared with TRBD1. This receptor was identified in a man aged 50 to 60 with Graves' ophthalmopathy. The sequenced sample consisted of blood. The CDR3 DNA is TGTGCCAGCAGACCCTTGGCAGGGGGCAACGAGCAGTACTTC. Protein product: CASRPLAGGNEQYF. Supplemented by reference TRBV2 and TRBJ2-7, the full variable domain reads EPEVTQTPSHQVTQMGQEVILRCVPISNHLYFYWYRQILGQKVEFLVSFYNNEISEKSEIFDDQFSVERPDGSNFTLKIRSTKLEDSAMYFCASRPLAGGNEQYFGPGTRLTVT.